A single sample is the source of the 15 T cell receptor beta chains below, sequenced in a study of beta chain features in type 1 diabetes. Reverse transcribing all isolated RNA meant expressed TCRB transcripts were sequenced. Assay: immunoSEQ multiplex PCR; the TCRdb copy retains only in-frame clones and omits some. The sample consists of about 180,000 clones, about 12% of them appearing once. Sequenced sample: central memory CD4+ T cells from blood. All receptors come from a woman younger than 30 in good health.

This clone was seen more than once but under ten times. The rearrangement links TRBV7-2 to TRBJ1-4, with 7 bases fitting TRBD1. CDR1 and CDR2 from the germline V gene are SGHTA and FQGNSA. The V and J ends lost 5 bases and 8 bases, in that order; junction bases with no gene match: 8. This CDR3 spans 14 amino acids. The CDR3 sequence: CASSQGGRGEKLFF. In DNA form, the CDR3 reads TGTGCCAGCAGCCAAGGGGGCCGAGGGGAAAAACTGTTTTTT.

This clone was detected only a few times. The CDR3: CAWSGGVGYEQYF. The DNA of the CDR3 is TGTGCCTGGAGTGGCGGTGTGGGCTACGAGCAGTACTTC. This chain uses TRBV30 with TRBJ2-7; D gene uncertain. Germline lookup yields CDR1 GTSNPN and CDR2 SVGIG (reference sequence). Trimming pared 1 base from V and 3 bases from J, leaving 10 bases between. The CDR3 is 13 residues long.

This clone showed up just a few times. The rearrangement joins TRBV27 to TRBJ2-7; 15 bases map to TRBD2. Germline V lookup: CDR1 MNHEY, CDR2 SMNVEV (reference sequence). This CDR3 comprises 16 residues. The trim removed 7 bases at V and 5 bases at J, leaving 9 bases unmatched. CDR3 residues: CASIIGGTSGRNEQYF. Written as DNA, the CDR3 is TGTGCCAGCATCATTGGAGGGACTAGCGGGAGGAACGAGCAGTACTTC.

In its sample, this clone was seen a few times. The chain carries TRBV30 and TRBJ2-7; D is uncertain. The V end lost 0 bases, the J end lost 3 bases, and 6 bases lay between the germline ends. Germline V gene data show CDR1 as GTSNPN and CDR2 as SVGIG (reference sequence). The CDR3 runs to 12 residues. The CDR3 DNA is TGTGCCTGGAGTGTCTCCTACTACGAGCAGTACTTC. It encodes CAWSVSYYEQYF.

This clone was seen a handful of times. The chain recombines TRBV28 with TRBJ2-3; the D is unclear. Trimming pared 4 bases from V and 2 bases from J, leaving 4 bases between. Germline CDR1 and CDR2: MDHEN and SYDVKM. The CDR3 spans 12 residues. The CDR3 spells CASSSNTDTQYF. CDR3 sequence (DNA): TGTGCCAGCAGTTCTAACACAGATACGCAGTATTTT.

The table lists this clone with a few counts. J is TRBJ2-1 and V is TRBV4-1; 13 bases are a match to TRBD2. The V gene's germline CDR1 is MGHRA and CDR2 YSYEKL. The CDR3 has 14 amino acids. V was clipped by 5 bases and J by 5 bases; unmatched bases: 0. The CDR3 reads CASSGTSGNNEQFF. As DNA, the CDR3 is TGCGCCAGCAGCGGGACTAGCGGGAACAATGAGCAGTTCTTC.

This clone was counted at least ten times. The chain has TRBV5-1 and TRBJ2-7; 7 positions match TRBD2. This CDR3 has 15 amino acids. The germline CDR1 and CDR2 sequences are SGHRS and YFSETQ. After removal of 4 bases from V and 2 bases from J, the junction contained 9 bases not matched to a gene. The CDR3, as DNA: TGCGCCAGCAGCCTAACTAGCGTAGGGGCCTACGAGCAGTACTTC. It encodes CASSLTSVGAYEQYF. Full variable domain (missing parts from reference TRBV5-1 and TRBJ2-7): KAGVTQTPRYLIKTRGQQVTLSCSPISGHRSVSWYQQTPGQGLQFLFEYFSETQRNKGNFPGRFSGRQFSNSRSEMNVSTLELGDSALYLCASSLTSVGAYEQYFGPGTRLTVT.

The chain links TRBV28 to TRBJ2-1, with 11 positions matching TRBD2. Germline V gene data show CDR1 as MDHEN and CDR2 as SYDVKM. This CDR3 region has 12 residues. Trimming removed 9 bases from V and 8 bases from J; junction bases left unmatched: 3. The DNA for the CDR3 is TGTGCCAGTAGCGGGAGGGCCGATGAGCAGTTCTTC. Its translation is CASSGRADEQFF.

The table lists this clone with a few counts. CDR3 DNA: TGTGCCAGCAGCCAAGTGACTATGGGGGAGCAGTACTTC. Translation: CASSQVTMGEQYF. V gene TRBV14 combines with J gene TRBJ2-7; D perhaps matches TRBD2 (5 bases). V was clipped by 1 base and J by 7 bases, with 11 bases between them. This CDR3 contains 13 residues. Looked up from germline, CDR1 is SGHDN and CDR2 is FVKESK.

This sequence joins TRBV29-1 and TRBJ2-7; D perhaps matches TRBD1 (6 bases). Germline V gene lookup returns CDR1 SQVTM and CDR2 ANQGSEA. Deletions cut 6 bases from V and 7 bases from J, with 16 bases between. The CDR3 length is 12 residues. This CDR3 is CSVVTGTPEQYF. The DNA for the CDR3 is TGCAGCGTAGTGACAGGCACGCCGGAGCAGTACTTC.

This clone was detected only a few times. V and J are TRBV9 and TRBJ2-7, with D tentatively TRBD2 (5 bases). Germline values: CDR1 SGDLS, CDR2 YYNGEE. CDR3 length: 16 amino acids. Between the trimmed V and J ends, which lost 1 base and 5 bases, there was a span of 19 bases. The CDR3 spells CASSVLDYPNNHEQYF. In DNA, the CDR3 is TGTGCCAGCAGCGTACTCGACTATCCAAATAATCACGAGCAGTACTTC.

This clone has more than one count but fewer than ten. DNA of the CDR3: TGTGCCAGCAGTGACACCAGGGCCAATCAGCCCCAGCATTTT. Translation: CASSDTRANQPQHF. The chain joins TRBV25-1 to TRBJ1-5, with a possible D match to TRBD1 (5 bases). The germline V gene encodes CDR1 MGHDK and CDR2 SYGVNS. CDR3 length: 14 amino acids. Trimming cost V 3 bases and J 3 bases, with 9 bases left between them. Full variable domain (remainder filled in from reference TRBV25-1 and TRBJ1-5): EADIYQTPRYLVIGTGKKITLECSQTMGHDKMYWYQQDPGMELHLIHYSYGVNSTEKGDLSSESTVSRIRTEHFPLTLESARPSHTSQYLCASSDTRANQPQHFGDGTRLSIL.

The rearrangement joins TRBV30 to TRBJ1-2; maybe TRBD1 (6 bases). The germline gives CDR1 GTSNPN, CDR2 SVGIG (reference sequence). CDR3 length: 15 amino acids. Trimming stripped 4 bases from V and 2 bases from J, with 17 bases between. The CDR3 DNA follows: TGTGCCTGGACCAGCGGGGGGGCGAGCAACTATGGCTACACCTTC. Protein sequence: CAWTSGGASNYGYTF.

This chain connects TRBV29-1 to TRBJ2-3, with 10 bases matching TRBD1. The CDR3 consists of 13 residues. V was pared by 6 bases and J by 5 bases, with 5 bases of the junction left unmatched. In germline, CDR1 is SQVTM, CDR2 ANQGSEA. This CDR3 reads CSVDRGQGDTQYF. Written as DNA, the CDR3 is TGCAGCGTCGACAGGGGGCAAGGAGATACGCAGTATTTT.

This clone came up a few times. The chain combines TRBV4-3 with TRBJ2-1, with D possibly being TRBD2 (5 bases). The CDR3 extends over 14 amino acids. The V gene's germline CDR1 is LGHNA and CDR2 YSLEER. Trimming took off 0 bases at V and 7 bases at J, with 10 bases between the two ends. This chain's CDR3 is CASSQEARGNEQFF. The CDR3 nucleotides read TGCGCCAGCAGCCAAGAGGCCAGAGGGAATGAGCAGTTCTTC.